The 14 T cell receptor beta chains given below trace back to one sample, sequenced in a study of beta chain bispecific antibodies for T cell cancers. TCRdb recomputed calls from the 5' RACE reads with MiXCR, one row per CDR3 protein. The table shows about 15,000 distinct CDR3 sequences, with about 1.9% occurring only once. These receptors have no identified antigens. Either OKT3 anti-CD3 antibody or CD3/CD28 beads expanded T cells from blood mononuclear cells over roughly 3 days. Broader study findings: Normal T cells contributed less of the targeted TRBV signal than the leukemia cells did.

Material for sequencing was healthy donor T cells cultured with leukemia cells. The origin of the receptors is a human donor in good health. Some clones in this sample may be carry-over from other donors' samples.

This clonotype has at least ten counts. The chain combines TRBV15 with TRBJ2-5, with D possibly TRBD1 on 5 matching bases. V lost 5 bases and J lost 3, with 10 bases in between. The germline V gene has CDR1 LNHNV and CDR2 YYDKDF (reference sequence). This CDR3 comprises 13 residues. DNA of the CDR3: TGTGCCACCAGCGTAAGGGGAAAAGAGACCCAGTACTTC. Translation gives CATSVRGKETQYF.

This clonotype showed up many times. The junction shows a germline mismatch at one end, possibly a read error. The chain has TRBV30 and TRBJ1-5, with D maybe TRBD1 (6 bases). From germline, CDR1 is GTSNPN and CDR2 SVGIG (reference sequence). This CDR3 spans 15 amino acids. The CDR3 here is CNRDNVPNSNQPQHF. As DNA, the CDR3 is TGCAATCGGGACAACGTACCTAATAGCAATCAGCCCCAGCATTTT.

At least ten counts were recorded for this clonotype. This rearrangement joins TRBV10-3 to TRBJ2-3; D not resolved. V shed 5 bases and J shed 3 bases, with 6 bases lying between them. The CDR3 is 12 residues long. Germline loops: CDR1 ENHRY, CDR2 SYGVKD. CDR3 sequence: CAISPFTDTQYF. The CDR3 DNA reads as TGTGCCATCAGTCCCTTTACAGATACGCAGTATTTT.

A note on this clonotype: Just one base apart from a much larger clone, this may be a read error. The J gene is TRBJ1-1, the V gene TRBV20-1; D unresolved. Germline CDR1 and CDR2: DFQATT and SNEGSKA (reference sequence). Trimming cost V 7 bases and J 2 bases, with 11 bases left between them. The CDR3 totals 12 residues. CDR3 coding DNA: TGCAGTGATGGCGAATCTAACACTGAAGCTTTCTTT. Amino acid sequence: CSDGESNTEAFF.

This clonotype came up many times. The chain uses TRBV6-5 and TRBJ1-1, with TRBD1 identical over 8 bases. Germline values: CDR1 MNHEY, CDR2 SVGAGI. This CDR3 contains 15 residues. The V segment lost 6 bases and the J segment 4 bases; nucleotides outside the gene matches: 10. The CDR3 DNA follows: TGTGCCAGCAGCCACGGACAGGGCGATGTCACTGAAGCTTTCTTT. This sequence encodes CASSHGQGDVTEAFF.

By share, this clonotype ranks as medium-sized (0.01 to 0.1%). This rearrangement joins TRBV2 to TRBJ2-2; D gene uncertain. Germline V gene lookup returns CDR1 SNHLY and CDR2 FYNNEI. V was cut by 6 bases and J by 0 bases, with 5 bases left in between. This CDR3 is 13 amino acids long. The CDR3, as DNA: TGTGCCAGCAGGGTCGCGAACACCGGGGAGCTGTTTTTT. Amino acid sequence: CASRVANTGELFF.

This clonotype was detected ten times or more. V is TRBV7-3 and J is TRBJ2-2, with TRBD2 identical over 9 bases. V gave up 3 bases and J gave up 3 bases; unmatched junction bases: 2. The CDR3 extends over 15 amino acids. CDR1 is SGHTA and CDR2 is FQGTGA in the germline V gene. CDR3 sequence (DNA): TGTGCCAGCAGCTTTAGCGGGGGCGACACCGGGGAGCTGTTTTTT. It translates to CASSFSGGDTGELFF.

This clonotype has ten or more counts. CDR3 region: CASSSGDRGHNEQFF. Written as DNA, the CDR3 is TGTGCCAGCAGCTCCGGGGACAGGGGCCACAATGAGCAGTTCTTC. J is TRBJ2-1 and V is TRBV11-3; 10 bases are a match to TRBD1. V dropped 4 bases and J dropped 5; count of bases not matched to a gene: 5. CDR3 size: 15 residues. Germline-derived CDR1 and CDR2 are SGHNT and YENEEA. The full variable domain, with the rest looked up from reference TRBV11-3 and TRBJ2-1, is EAGVVQSPRYKIIEKKQPVAFWCNPISGHNTLYWYLQNLGQGPELLIRYENEEAVDDSQLPKDRFSAERLKGVDSTLKIQPAELGDSAVYLCASSSGDRGHNEQFFGPGTRLTVL.

This clonotype was recorded many times. This chain uses TRBV5-1 with TRBJ2-1; TRBD2 agrees at 7 bases. The J segment lost 0 bases and the V segment lost 5 bases, leaving 5 bases of the junction unmatched. The length of the CDR3 is 15 residues. Per the germline V gene, CDR1 is SGHRS and CDR2 is YFSETQ. The DNA for the CDR3 is TGCGCCAGCAGTACCGGCGGGAGCTCCTACAATGAGCAGTTCTTC. Translation: CASSTGGSSYNEQFF.

This clonotype was seen ten or more times. This rearrangement joins TRBV6-5 to TRBJ2-2; no clear D gene. The germline V and J ends were trimmed by 7 bases and 6 bases, with 6 bases remaining between them. Per germline, CDR1 MNHEY and CDR2 SVGAGI. This CDR3 region has 11 residues. The CDR3 here is CASMSPGELFF. In DNA, the CDR3 is TGTGCCAGCATGAGTCCCGGGGAGCTGTTTTTT.

This clonotype was recorded a few times. A junction boundary mismatches the germline segment, possibly from a read error. The rearrangement uses TRBV20-1 and TRBJ1-1; D unresolved. The CDR3 sequence is 12 residues long. Germline V gene data show CDR1 as DFQATT and CDR2 as SNEGSKA (reference sequence). In DNA form, the CDR3 reads TGCGGTGCTAGCTCGGTAGGCACTGAAGCTTTCTTT. Translation gives CGASSVGTEAFF.

This clonotype has a count of ten or more. The V gene is TRBV27, the J gene TRBJ1-3; D is possibly TRBD1 (5 bases). Trimming took off 2 bases at V and 3 bases at J, with 5 bases between the two ends. This CDR3 is 13 amino acids long. Per the germline V gene, CDR1 is MNHEY and CDR2 is SMNVEV (reference sequence). CDR3: CASSLRGGNTIYF. The CDR3 DNA follows: TGTGCCAGCAGTTTAAGGGGTGGAAACACCATATATTTT.

This clonotype was recorded at least ten times. This rearrangement joins TRBV5-1 to TRBJ2-5, with D possibly TRBD2 on 7 matching bases. CDR3 length: 16 amino acids. The V end was cut by 0 bases, the J end by 0 bases, with 12 bases between. Germline V gene data show CDR1 as SGHRS and CDR2 as YFSETQ. Here the CDR3 reads CASSLEGGGNQETQYF. The CDR3 bases are TGCGCCAGCAGCTTGGAAGGGGGGGGCAACCAAGAGACCCAGTACTTC.

This clonotype appeared many times. The CDR3 sequence is CASSYEGGWSTEAFF. The CDR3 nucleotides are TGTGCCAGCAGCTATGAAGGGGGATGGAGTACTGAAGCTTTCTTT. The chain combines TRBV7-8 with TRBJ1-1, with D possibly being TRBD1 (6 bases). The V gene's germline CDR1 is SGHVS and CDR2 FQNEAQ. Trimming shortened V by 4 bases and J by 5 bases, and 17 bases separated the two germline ends. The CDR3 has 15 residues.